Each of the 15 T cell receptor beta chains below was sequenced from the same sample in a study of glioma-infiltrating T cells after dendritic cell vaccination. Regarding time point: after dendritic cell vaccination, including at tumor progression/relapse. Clones were sequenced by immunoSEQ multiplex PCR, and TCRdb holds only the in-frame ones, with some missing. The sample has 90,000 to 95,000 clones; roughly four fifths are singletons. Specimen: blood, collected after dendritic cell vaccination. These receptor sequences come from a human donor with glioblastoma.

This sequence joins TRBV30 and TRBJ2-7; tentative D call: TRBD1 (6 bases). The V gene's germline CDR1 is GTSNPN and CDR2 SVGIG (reference sequence). The V gene lost 3 bases and the J gene lost 3 bases, with 15 bases spanning the gap. CDR3 length equals 14 residues. The CDR3 DNA reads TGTGCCTGGAGGCAACAGGGAGCAAGCTACGAGCAGTACGTC. Translation: CAWRQQGASYEQYV.

The chain recombines TRBV7-2 with TRBJ2-5; TRBD2 aligns across 16 bases. CDR3 length: 17 residues. V gave up 5 bases and J gave up 2 bases; unmatched junction bases: 5. Germline CDR1 SGHTA, CDR2 FQGNSA. The CDR3 here is CASSPGTSGGEQETQYF. The CDR3 DNA reads TGTGCCAGCAGCCCTGGGACTAGCGGGGGGGAGCAAGAGACCCAGTACTTC.

Concerning this clone itself: An end of the junction differs from the germline gene, which may be a read error. CDR3 nucleotide sequence: TGTGCCAGCAGCAGAGAAGTCGCCCTCTTC. Its protein is CASSREVALF. J is TRBJ2-1 and V is TRBV7-2; D remains ambiguous. Germline lookup yields CDR1 SGHTA and CDR2 FQGNSA. The CDR3 contains 10 residues.

In this sample, this clone turned up once. The chain joins TRBV5-1 to TRBJ2-1, with a tentative D call TRBD1 (7 bases). V gave up 4 bases and J gave up 3 bases, with 14 bases separating them. In germline, CDR1 is SGHRS, CDR2 YFSETQ. This CDR3 comprises 15 residues. CDR3: CASSRGTDRYNEQFF. The CDR3 coding sequence is TGCGCCAGCAGCCGCGGGACAGACCGCTACAATGAGCAGTTCTTC.

The CDR3 region is CASSSSGGDTYEQYF. CDR3 DNA sequence: TGTGCCAGCTCCTCATCCGGGGGGGACACCTACGAGCAGTACTTC. The V call is TRBV18, the J call TRBJ2-7; TRBD2 matches at 8 bases. CDR1 and CDR2 from the germline V gene are KGHSH and LQKENI. V shed 6 bases and J 2 bases; nucleotides not matched to a gene: 9. This CDR3 is built from 15 residues.

The chain links TRBV7-9 to TRBJ2-1; TRBD2 matches at 11 bases. J lost 9 bases, V lost 5 bases, and 9 bases had no gene match. The CDR3 runs 15 residues. Germline CDR1 is SEHNR and CDR2 is FQNEAQ (reference sequence). The CDR3 DNA follows: TGTGCCAGCAGCCAGACGACTAGCGGGATCAGTGAGCAGTTCTTC. It codes for CASSQTTSGISEQFF.

The chain uses TRBV7-3 and TRBJ2-1; 13 bases align to TRBD2. V was clipped by 4 bases and J by 4 bases; unmatched bases: 4. The CDR3 spans 16 residues. Looked up from germline, CDR1 is SGHTA and CDR2 is FQGTGA. The CDR3 bases are TGTGCCAGCAGCTCGCGGACTAGCGGGAGATACAATGAGCAGTTCTTC. Translation gives CASSSRTSGRYNEQFF.

The chain employs TRBV2 and TRBJ2-6; TRBD1 might be the D (5 bases). The CDR3 spans 16 residues. The ends were cut back, 8 bases at V and 1 base at J, with 15 bases in the middle. CDR1 is SNHLY and CDR2 is FYNNEI in the germline V gene. The CDR3 loop reads CASLGRELSGANVLTF. In DNA form, the CDR3 reads TGTGCCAGCTTAGGCAGGGAACTATCTGGGGCCAACGTCCTGACTTTC.

Only one count was recorded for this clone. The rearrangement links TRBV7-6 to TRBJ1-5, with D possibly matching TRBD1 (6 bases). CDR1 SGHVS and CDR2 FNYEAQ come from the germline V gene. The ends were cut back, 5 bases at V and 7 bases at J, with 12 bases in the middle. The length of the CDR3 is 13 residues. CDR3 residues: CASSRDIEQPQHF. The CDR3 DNA follows: TGTGCCAGCAGCCGGGACATTGAGCAGCCCCAGCATTTT.

CDR3 amino acids: CASSEGGGLGYGYTF. In DNA, the CDR3 is TGTGCCAGCAGTGAAGGAGGGGGCCTAGGGTATGGCTACACCTTC. This chain connects TRBV2 to TRBJ1-2; TRBD1 agrees at 7 bases. CDR1 is SNHLY, CDR2 FYNNEI, per germline. Trimming cost V 1 base and J 5 bases; bases outside gene matches: 7. There are 15 residues in the CDR3.

The chain is built from TRBV10-3 and TRBJ1-1; D perhaps matches TRBD1 (6 bases). CDR3 size: 14 residues. CDR1 is ENHRY, CDR2 SYGVKD, per germline. Trimming pared 4 bases from V and 1 base from J, leaving 10 bases between. The chain's CDR3 is CAISGQATNTEAFF. The CDR3 nucleotides are TGTGCCATCAGTGGACAGGCGACGAACACTGAAGCTTTCTTT.

The rearrangement links TRBV7-2 to TRBJ1-6; TRBD1 agrees at 9 bases. In germline, CDR1 is SGHTA, CDR2 FQGNSA. Trimming at V came to 3 bases and at J to 9 bases, leaving 12 bases not matched to a gene. The CDR3 is made up of 17 amino acids. CDR3 protein: CASSFKTTGGTGSPLHF. In DNA, the CDR3 is TGTGCCAGCAGCTTTAAAACGACAGGGGGTACGGGTTCACCCCTCCACTTT.

This clone has just one count. J is TRBJ2-7 and V is TRBV18, with TRBD1 as a possible D gene (6 bases). The CDR3 has 14 amino acids. Germline CDR1 is KGHSH and CDR2 is LQKENI. V was clipped by 1 base and J by 4 bases, with 11 bases between them. The CDR3 coding sequence is TGTGCCAGCTCACCACGGGCAGGGGTTTACGAGCAGTACTTC. Protein sequence: CASSPRAGVYEQYF.

This clone came up once. The rearrangement joins TRBV6-5 to TRBJ2-7, with TRBD1 matching over 9 bases. The CDR3 sequence is 15 residues long. With 5 bases clipped from V and 2 bases from J, the junction kept 7 bases outside the gene matches. Germline V CDR1 and CDR2: MNHEY, SVGAGI. CDR3 protein: CASSTPGQGPYEQYF. CDR3 nucleotide sequence: TGTGCCAGCAGTACTCCGGGACAGGGTCCCTACGAGCAGTACTTC.

Only one count was recorded for this clone. The chain has TRBV6-4 and TRBJ2-7; the match to TRBD2 covers 9 bases. This CDR3 has 16 residues. CDR1 and CDR2 (germline): MRHNA, SNTAGT. J gave up 0 bases and V 1 base, and 4 bases lay outside the gene matches. CDR3 coding DNA: TGTGCCAGCAGTGACTGGACTAGCGAAAGCTCCTACGAGCAGTACTTC. Amino acid sequence: CASSDWTSESSYEQYF.